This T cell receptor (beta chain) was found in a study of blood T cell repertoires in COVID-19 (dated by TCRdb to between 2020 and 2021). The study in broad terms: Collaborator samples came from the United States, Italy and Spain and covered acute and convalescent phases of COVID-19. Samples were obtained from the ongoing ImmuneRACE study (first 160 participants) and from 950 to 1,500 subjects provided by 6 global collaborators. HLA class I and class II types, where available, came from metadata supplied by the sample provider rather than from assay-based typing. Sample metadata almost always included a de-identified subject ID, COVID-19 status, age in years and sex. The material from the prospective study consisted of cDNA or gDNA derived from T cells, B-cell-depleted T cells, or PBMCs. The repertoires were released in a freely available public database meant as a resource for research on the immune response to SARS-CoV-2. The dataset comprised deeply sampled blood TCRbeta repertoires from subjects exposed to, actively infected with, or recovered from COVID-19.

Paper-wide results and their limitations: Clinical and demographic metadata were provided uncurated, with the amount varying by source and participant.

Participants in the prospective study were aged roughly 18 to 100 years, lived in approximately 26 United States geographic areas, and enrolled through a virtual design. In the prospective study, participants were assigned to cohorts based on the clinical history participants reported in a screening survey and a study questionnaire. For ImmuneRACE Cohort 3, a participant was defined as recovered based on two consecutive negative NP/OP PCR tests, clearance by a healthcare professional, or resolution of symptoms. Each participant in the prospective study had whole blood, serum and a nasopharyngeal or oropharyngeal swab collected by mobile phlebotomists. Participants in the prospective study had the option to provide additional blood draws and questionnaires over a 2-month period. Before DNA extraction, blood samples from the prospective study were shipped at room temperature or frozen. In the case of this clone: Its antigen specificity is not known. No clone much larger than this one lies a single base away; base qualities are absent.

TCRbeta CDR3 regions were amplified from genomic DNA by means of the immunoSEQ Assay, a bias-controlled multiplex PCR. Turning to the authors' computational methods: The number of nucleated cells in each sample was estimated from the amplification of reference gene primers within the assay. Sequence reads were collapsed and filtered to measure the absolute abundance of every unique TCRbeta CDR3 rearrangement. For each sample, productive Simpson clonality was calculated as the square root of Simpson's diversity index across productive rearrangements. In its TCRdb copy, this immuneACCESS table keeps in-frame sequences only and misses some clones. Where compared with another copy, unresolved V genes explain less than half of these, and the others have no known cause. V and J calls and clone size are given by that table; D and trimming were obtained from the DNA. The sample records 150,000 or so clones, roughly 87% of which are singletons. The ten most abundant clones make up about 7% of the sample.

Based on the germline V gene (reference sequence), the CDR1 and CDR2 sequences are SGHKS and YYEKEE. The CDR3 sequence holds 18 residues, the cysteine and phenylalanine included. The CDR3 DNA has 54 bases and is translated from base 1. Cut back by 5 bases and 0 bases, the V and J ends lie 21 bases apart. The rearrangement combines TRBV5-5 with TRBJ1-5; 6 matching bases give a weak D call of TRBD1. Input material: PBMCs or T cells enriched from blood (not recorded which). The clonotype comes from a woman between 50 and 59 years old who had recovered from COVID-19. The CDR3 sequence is CASSHYRGQTHSNQPQHF. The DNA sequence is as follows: TGTGCCAGCAGTCACTACCGAGGACAGACACATAGCAATCAGCCCCAGCATTTT.